Detailed here is one T cell receptor beta chain. No antigen is known for it. No clone much larger than this one lies a single base away; base qualities are absent. The sample originates from a study of blood T cell repertoires in COVID-19 (dated by TCRdb to about 2020). Study-wide context: Samples from collaborators originated in the United States, Italy and Spain and spanned both the acute and convalescent phases of COVID-19. The repertoires were released in a freely available public database intended as a resource for research on the immune response to SARS-CoV-2. Samples were obtained from the ongoing ImmuneRACE study (first 160 participants) and from about 1,300 subjects provided by 6 global collaborators. A de-identified subject ID, COVID-19 status, age in years and sex were almost always included in the sample metadata. The prospective study material was composed of cDNA or gDNA derived from T cells, B-cell-depleted T cells, or PBMCs. Where available, HLA class I and class II types were taken from metadata supplied by the sample provider and were not determined by assay-based typing. Deeply sampled blood TCRbeta repertoires from subjects exposed to, actively infected with, or recovered from COVID-19 were included in the dataset.

One collaborating source in Seattle enrolled patients while the patients were actively infected and followed the patients over time throughout the course of disease. The collaborating institutions used their own protocols to collect whole blood in K2EDTA tubes. For TCRbeta analysis, collaborators shipped samples as frozen whole blood, isolated PBMCs, or DNA extracted from either of those sample types. Trimming at the junction amounts to 0 bases on V and 10 bases on J, and the germline ends lie 21 bases apart. Per the germline V gene (reference sequence), LNHNV is the CDR1 and YYDKDF is the CDR2. Its CDR3 holds 16 amino acids, cysteine through phenylalanine. Of all the DNA, just the CDR3 is kept, 48 bases in frame from base 1. TCRbeta CDR3 regions were amplified from genomic DNA using the immunoSEQ Assay, a bias-controlled multiplex PCR. The study's own analysis went as follows. The number of nucleated cells in each sample was estimated from the amplification of reference gene primers within the assay. To quantify the absolute abundance of each unique TCRbeta CDR3 rearrangement, sequence reads were collapsed and filtered. For each sample, productive Simpson clonality was calculated as the square root of Simpson's diversity index across productive rearrangements. The table comes from immuneACCESS by way of TCRdb, which keeps in-frame sequences with V and J called. Part of the clones is missing from these tables; in studies checked, under half for an unresolved V gene and the rest for unknown reasons. Clonal size and the V and J genes are those of that table, whereas D and trimming came from the DNA. The sample includes around 370,000 clones, with about nine tenths observed a single time. The ten largest clones represent about 6% of the sample.

The study at large found these results: The amount of clinical and demographic metadata varied by source and participant and was provided uncurated.

The receptor's source is a woman aged 50 to 65 with COVID-19, enrolled during active disease. The material sequenced was peripheral blood. The V and J segments used are TRBV15 and TRBJ1-1; the D gene cannot be named for sure. For the CDR3, the sequence is CATSRDTGGPPWVAFF. The DNA sequence follows: TGTGCCACCAGCAGAGATACCGGCGGCCCGCCCTGGGTAGCTTTCTTT.